Shown below are 15 T cell receptor beta chains from a single sample sequenced in a study. MiXCR, run by TCRdb on the 5' RACE reads, gives a single entry per CDR3 protein. This sample has around 50,000 distinct CDR3 sequences, with 26% found just once. The sorted Tregs were CD4+CD25+CD127-/low cells. The sequencing sample was made of tumor-infiltrating Tregs sorted from the breast tumor. These receptor sequences come from a female donor with breast cancer.

V is TRBV6-5 and J is TRBJ2-2; D ambiguous. This CDR3 has 16 amino acids. CDR1 is MNHEY, CDR2 SVGAGI, per germline. V was pared by 2 bases and J by 2 bases, with 12 bases between. The CDR3: CASSYGSTGNTGELFF. The CDR3 DNA reads as TGTGCCAGCAGTTACGGTAGCACGGGCAACACCGGGGAGCTGTTTTTT.

At least ten counts were recorded for this clonotype. This rearrangement joins TRBV25-1 to TRBJ2-5; 8 nucleotides align to TRBD2. The CDR3 length is 14 residues. The V and J ends lost 3 bases and 6 bases, in that order; junction bases with no gene match: 6. Germline V gives CDR1 MGHDK, CDR2 SYGVNS. The CDR3: CASSEAGGRQTQYF. The CDR3, as DNA: TGTGCCAGCAGTGAGGCGGGGGGCCGGCAGACCCAGTACTTC.

This clonotype was recorded many times. CDR3 amino acids: CASSQEGGGNQPQHF. The CDR3 region has the DNA TGTGCCAGCAGCCAAGAAGGGGGAGGCAATCAGCCCCAGCATTTT. V is TRBV4-2 and J is TRBJ1-5, with D possibly being TRBD1 (6 bases). Trimming cost V 0 bases and J 2 bases, with 8 bases left between them. Germline values: CDR1 LGHNA, CDR2 YNFKEQ. The CDR3 is 15 amino acids.

V and J are TRBV30 and TRBJ2-3; the D is unclear. Germline V CDR1 and CDR2: GTSNPN, SVGIG (reference sequence). Between the trimmed V and J ends, which lost 3 bases and 4 bases, there was a span of 8 bases. The CDR3 runs to 12 residues. The CDR3 sequence is CAWSPVPDTQYF. The CDR3 bases are TGTGCCTGGAGCCCTGTCCCAGATACGCAGTATTTT.

This clonotype was counted only a few times. Given the absence of the conserved phenylalanine or tryptophan at the CDR3 end, a read error is likely. This rearrangement joins TRBV6-1 to TRBJ2-3, with D perhaps being TRBD1 or TRBD2 (6 bases each). Germline V gives CDR1 MNHNS, CDR2 SASEGT. This CDR3 has 12 residues. Deletions cut 7 bases from V and 6 bases from J, with 11 bases between. For the CDR3, the DNA is TGTGCCAGCAATGTCGGGGGCGATACGCAGTATTTA. Protein product: CASNVGGDTQYL.

V and J are TRBV28 and TRBJ1-5; tentative D call: TRBD1 (6 bases). The CDR3 has 15 residues. Per germline, CDR1 MDHEN and CDR2 SYDVKM. V lost 6 bases and J 3 bases, leaving 15 bases between the germline ends. The CDR3 DNA reads TGTGCCAGCAGAACGACGACAGGATACAATCAGCCCCAGCATTTT. As protein: CASRTTTGYNQPQHF.

Only a few counts were recorded for this clonotype. A much larger clone sits a single nucleotide away, making a read error possible. This rearrangement joins TRBV5-1 to TRBJ2-2, with D possibly TRBD1 on 5 matching bases. The CDR3 contains 15 residues. Germline CDR1 SGHRS, CDR2 YFSETQ. The CDR3 DNA reads TGCGCCGGCAGCTTGGATAGCAGGGTGGCCGGGGAGCTGTTTTTT. As protein: CAGSLDSRVAGELFF.

J is TRBJ2-7 and V is TRBV20-1; D is tentatively TRBD1 or TRBD2 (5 bases each). There are 14 residues in the CDR3. Germline V gene sequence: CDR1 DFQATT, CDR2 SNEGSKA (reference sequence). V was clipped by 6 bases and J by 2 bases, with 17 bases between them. The DNA for the CDR3 is TGCAGTGCCCAGGGCGGGTCTAGGACCTACGAGCAGTACTTC. Translated: CSAQGGSRTYEQYF.

The chain recombines TRBV12-3 or TRBV12-4 with TRBJ1-2; possible D gene TRBD1, 6 bases. Deletions cut 6 bases from V and 6 bases from J, with 14 bases between. CDR3 length: 13 amino acids. CDR3: CASSLRGGNGYTF. The CDR3 coding sequence is TGTGCCAGCAGCCTTCGGGGGGGCAATGGCTACACCTTC.

This clonotype has more than one count but fewer than ten. The rearrangement uses TRBV4-3 and TRBJ1-2; 7 bases match TRBD1. The germline gives CDR1 LGHNA, CDR2 YSLEER. V lost 0 bases to trimming and J lost 6 bases; unmatched junction nucleotides: 7. The CDR3 sequence is 15 residues long. CDR3 coding DNA: TGCGCCAGCAGCCAAGATTCAGACAGGGTACATGGCTACACCTTC. Its translation is CASSQDSDRVHGYTF.

This clonotype has a count of ten or more. This chain uses TRBV6-1 with TRBJ1-1, with a weak D call TRBD1 (5 bases). V lost 2 bases to trimming and J lost 5 bases, with 12 bases between them. The CDR3 spans 14 residues. Germline values: CDR1 MNHNS, CDR2 SASEGT. The CDR3 sequence: CASSENGGRTEAFF. The CDR3 nucleotides read TGTGCCAGCAGTGAAAACGGGGGTAGGACTGAAGCTTTCTTT.

The V gene is TRBV29-1, the J gene TRBJ1-1, with 9 positions matching TRBD1. The CDR3 sequence is 14 residues long. The germline V gene has CDR1 SQVTM and CDR2 ANQGSEA. V gave up 3 bases and J gave up 0 bases; unmatched junction bases: 2. Here the CDR3 DNA reads TGCAGCGTTGAGGACAGGGGCTTGAACACTGAAGCTTTCTTT. Protein sequence: CSVEDRGLNTEAFF.

The gene calls are TRBV5-1 and TRBJ2-7; D unresolved. The CDR3 covers 13 residues. Trimming cost V 5 bases and J 3 bases, with 12 bases left between them. CDR1 SGHRS and CDR2 YFSETQ come from the germline V gene. CDR3 bases: TGCGCCAGCAGGGGGAACCAATACTACGAGCAGTACTTC. Encoded protein: CASRGNQYYEQYF.

The chain couples TRBV3-1 to TRBJ1-2, with D unclear. The CDR3 consists of 13 residues. Trimming shortened V by 7 bases and J by 6 bases, and 15 bases separated the two germline ends. CDR1 is LGHDT and CDR2 is YNNKEL in the germline V gene (reference sequence). CDR3 amino acids: CASTPPGSNGYTF. The CDR3 region has the DNA TGTGCCAGCACCCCCCCGGGGAGTAATGGCTACACCTTC. The complete variable domain, with remaining parts taken from reference TRBV3-1 and TRBJ1-2, reads DTAVSQTPKYLVTQMGNDKSIKCEQNLGHDTMYWYKQDSKKFLKIMFSYNNKELIINETVPNRFSPKSPDKAHLNLHINSLELGDSAVYFCASTPPGSNGYTFGSGTRLTVV.

J is TRBJ2-3 and V is TRBV9, with 11 bases lining up with TRBD2. Losses at the gene ends were 0 bases for V and 4 bases for J; bases not matched to a gene: 4. Germline loops: CDR1 SGDLS, CDR2 YYNGEE. This CDR3 spans 16 amino acids. CDR3 DNA: TGTGCCAGCAGCGTAGCCCTAGCGGGAGGATCAGATACGCAGTATTTT. Translating gives CASSVALAGGSDTQYF. The full variable domain, in which reference TRBV9 and TRBJ2-3 provide the parts outside the CDR3, is DSGVTQTPKHLITATGQRVTLRCSPRSGDLSVYWYQQSLDQGLQFLIQYYNGEERAKGNILERFSAQQFPDLHSELNLSSLELGDSALYFCASSVALAGGSDTQYFGPGTRLTVL.